This T cell receptor beta chain was sequenced in a study of T cells in women clearing cervical HPV infection. About the research overall: No precancer developed; the control's incident HPV16 infection cleared within 12 months. Blood came at first lesion visit for cases, post-clearance for controls.

Notes on this clone: The sequence runs out 3 residues before the end of the CDR3; the remainder is reconstructed from the germline J gene.

MY09/MY11 PCR detected cervical HPV DNA; dot-blot assigned genotypes. Germline CDR1 is LNHDA and CDR2 is SQIVND (reference sequence). V was pared by 5 bases and J by 2 bases, with 5 bases of the junction left unmatched. The CDR3 consists of 16 residues. Measured with immunoSEQ multiplex PCR; TCRdb has only the in-frame clones, and not every one. Its table lists roughly 28,000 clones. V gene TRBV19 combines with J gene TRBJ2-1; 11 nucleotides line up with TRBD2. The TCR originated in a woman between 18 and 70 years old with a cervical HPV16 infection that either progressed to CIN3+ or cleared (not recorded which). The sequenced material came from blood buffy coat. Here the CDR3 reads CASSAGSGGAYNEQFF. The covered CDR3 bases are TGTGCCAGTAGTGCCGGTAGCGGGGGGGCCTACAATGAG.